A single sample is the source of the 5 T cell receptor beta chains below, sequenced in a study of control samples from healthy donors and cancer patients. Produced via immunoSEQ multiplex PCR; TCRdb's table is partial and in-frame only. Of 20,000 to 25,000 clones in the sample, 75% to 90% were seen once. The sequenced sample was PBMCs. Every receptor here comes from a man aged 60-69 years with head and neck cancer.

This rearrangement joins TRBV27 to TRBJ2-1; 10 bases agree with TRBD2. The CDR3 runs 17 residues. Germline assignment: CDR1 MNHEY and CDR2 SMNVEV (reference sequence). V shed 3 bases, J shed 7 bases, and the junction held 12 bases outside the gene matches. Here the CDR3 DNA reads TGTGCCAGCAGTTTCAGGCTGTGGAGCGGGAGGGCGAATGAGCAGTTCTTC. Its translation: CASSFRLWSGRANEQFF.

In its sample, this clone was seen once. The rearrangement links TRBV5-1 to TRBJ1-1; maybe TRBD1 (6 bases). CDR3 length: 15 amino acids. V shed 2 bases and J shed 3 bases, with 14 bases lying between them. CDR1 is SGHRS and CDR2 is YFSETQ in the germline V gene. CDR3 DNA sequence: TGCGCCAGCAGCTTCGGGGCAGGGGTTGACACTGAAGCTTTCTTT. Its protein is CASSFGAGVDTEAFF.

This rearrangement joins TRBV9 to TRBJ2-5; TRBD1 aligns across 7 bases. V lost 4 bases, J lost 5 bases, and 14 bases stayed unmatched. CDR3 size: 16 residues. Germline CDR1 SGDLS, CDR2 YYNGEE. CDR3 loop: CASSPRQGEPRETQYF. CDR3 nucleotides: TGTGCCAGCAGCCCCCGACAGGGCGAACCGCGGGAGACCCAGTACTTC.

In DNA form, the CDR3 reads TGTGCCAGCAGCTTAAATCAGGCTGGAAACACCATATATTTT. Translated, it gives CASSLNQAGNTIYF. J is TRBJ1-3 and V is TRBV7-3; D gene uncertain. Trimming took 1 base from V and 2 from J, leaving 6 bases between them. Per germline, CDR1 SGHTA and CDR2 FQGTGA. The CDR3 contains 14 residues.

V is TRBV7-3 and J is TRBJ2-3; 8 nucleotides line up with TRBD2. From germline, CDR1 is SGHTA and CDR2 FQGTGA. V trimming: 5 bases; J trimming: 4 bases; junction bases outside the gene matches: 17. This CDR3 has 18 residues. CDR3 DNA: TGTGCCAGCAGCCTATACGTCGGCCCCCGGGGGGGTTCAGATACGCAGTATTTT. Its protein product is CASSLYVGPRGGSDTQYF. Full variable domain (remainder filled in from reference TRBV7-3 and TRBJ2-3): GAGVSQTPSNKVTEKGKYVELRCDPISGHTALYWYRQSLGQGPEFLIYFQGTGAADDSGLPNDRFFAVRPEGSVSTLKIQRTERGDSAVYLCASSLYVGPRGGSDTQYFGPGTRLTVL.